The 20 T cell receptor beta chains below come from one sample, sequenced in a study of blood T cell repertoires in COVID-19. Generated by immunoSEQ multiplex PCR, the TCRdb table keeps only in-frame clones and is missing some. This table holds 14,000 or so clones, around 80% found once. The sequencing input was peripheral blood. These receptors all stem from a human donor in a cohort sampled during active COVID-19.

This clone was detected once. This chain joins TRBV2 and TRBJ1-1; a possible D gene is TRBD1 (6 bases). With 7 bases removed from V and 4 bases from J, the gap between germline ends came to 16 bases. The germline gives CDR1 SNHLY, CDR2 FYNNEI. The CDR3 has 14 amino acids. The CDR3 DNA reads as TGTGCCAGCACCGCAATAGACAGGCGCACTGAAGCTTTCTTT. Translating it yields CASTAIDRRTEAFF. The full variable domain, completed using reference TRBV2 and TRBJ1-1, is EPEVTQTPSHQVTQMGQEVILRCVPISNHLYFYWYRQILGQKVEFLVSFYNNEISEKSEIFDDQFSVERPDGSNFTLKIRSTKLEDSAMYFCASTAIDRRTEAFFGQGTRLTVV.

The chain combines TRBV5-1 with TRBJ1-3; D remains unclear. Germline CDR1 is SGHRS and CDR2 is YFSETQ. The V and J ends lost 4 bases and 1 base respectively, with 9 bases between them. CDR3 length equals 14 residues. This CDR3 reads CASSEENSGNTIYF. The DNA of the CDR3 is TGCGCCAGCAGCGAGGAAAATTCTGGAAACACCATATATTTT.

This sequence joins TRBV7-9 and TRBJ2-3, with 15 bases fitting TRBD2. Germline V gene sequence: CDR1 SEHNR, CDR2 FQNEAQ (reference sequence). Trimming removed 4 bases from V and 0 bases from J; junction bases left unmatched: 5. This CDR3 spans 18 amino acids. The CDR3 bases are TGTGCCAGCAGCTCCGGGACTAGCGGGAGGATAAGCACAGATACGCAGTATTTT. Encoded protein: CASSSGTSGRISTDTQYF.

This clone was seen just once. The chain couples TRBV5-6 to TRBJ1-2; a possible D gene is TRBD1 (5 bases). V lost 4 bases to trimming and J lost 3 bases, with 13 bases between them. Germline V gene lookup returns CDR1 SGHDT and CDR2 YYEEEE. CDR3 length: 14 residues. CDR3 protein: CASSPGEEDYGYTF. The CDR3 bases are TGTGCCAGCAGCCCGGGGGAGGAGGACTATGGCTACACCTTC.

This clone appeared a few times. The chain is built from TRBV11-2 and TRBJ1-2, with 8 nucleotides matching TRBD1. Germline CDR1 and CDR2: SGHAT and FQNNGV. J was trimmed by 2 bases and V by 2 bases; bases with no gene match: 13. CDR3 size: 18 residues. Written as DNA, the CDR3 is TGTGCCAGCAGCTTATTGAAAGGGTCCGACAGGGGCAACTATGGCTACACCTTC. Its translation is CASSLLKGSDRGNYGYTF.

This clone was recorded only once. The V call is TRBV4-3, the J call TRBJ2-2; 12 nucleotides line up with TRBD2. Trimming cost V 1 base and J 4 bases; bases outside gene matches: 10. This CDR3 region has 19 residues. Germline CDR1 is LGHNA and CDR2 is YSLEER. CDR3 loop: CASSQASLAGGPRTGELFF. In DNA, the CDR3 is TGCGCCAGCAGCCAAGCTTCCCTAGCGGGGGGGCCCCGCACCGGGGAGCTGTTTTTT.

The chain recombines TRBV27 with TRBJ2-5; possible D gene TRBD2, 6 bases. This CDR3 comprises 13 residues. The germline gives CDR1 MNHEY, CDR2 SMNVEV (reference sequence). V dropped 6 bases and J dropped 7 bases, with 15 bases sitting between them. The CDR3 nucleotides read TGTGCCAGCAGGGGCGGGGTCACAGCGACCCAGTACTTC. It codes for CASRGGVTATQYF.

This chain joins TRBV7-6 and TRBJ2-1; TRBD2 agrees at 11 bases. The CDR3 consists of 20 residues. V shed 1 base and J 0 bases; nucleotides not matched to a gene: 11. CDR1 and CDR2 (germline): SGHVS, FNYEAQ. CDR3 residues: CASSLGVGTSGGSSYNEQFF. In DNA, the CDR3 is TGTGCCAGCAGCTTAGGGGTAGGAACTAGCGGGGGTAGCTCCTACAATGAGCAGTTCTTC.

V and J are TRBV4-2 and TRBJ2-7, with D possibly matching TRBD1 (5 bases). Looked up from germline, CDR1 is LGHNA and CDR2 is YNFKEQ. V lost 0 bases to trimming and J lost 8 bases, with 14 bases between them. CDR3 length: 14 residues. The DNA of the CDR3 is TGTGCCAGCAGCCAAGACTGGTCAGGGAAGCAGCAGTACTTC. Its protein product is CASSQDWSGKQQYF.

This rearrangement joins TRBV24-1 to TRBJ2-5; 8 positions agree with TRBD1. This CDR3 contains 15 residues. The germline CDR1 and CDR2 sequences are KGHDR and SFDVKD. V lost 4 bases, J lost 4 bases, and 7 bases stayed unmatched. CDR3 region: CATSEPGQVLETQYF. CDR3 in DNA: TGTGCCACCAGTGAACCGGGACAGGTCCTAGAGACCCAGTACTTC.

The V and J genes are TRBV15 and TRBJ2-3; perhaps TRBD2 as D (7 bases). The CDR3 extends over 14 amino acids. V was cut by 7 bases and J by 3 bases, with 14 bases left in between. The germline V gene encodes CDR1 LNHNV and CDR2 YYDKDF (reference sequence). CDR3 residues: CATTGGGSTDTQYF. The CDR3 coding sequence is TGTGCCACCACGGGGGGCGGGAGTACAGATACGCAGTATTTT. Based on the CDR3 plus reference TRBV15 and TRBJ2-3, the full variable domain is DAMVIQNPRYQVTQFGKPVTLSCSQTLNHNVMYWYQQKSSQAPKLLFHYYDKDFNNEADTPDNFQSRRPNTSFCFLDIRSPGLGDTAMYLCATTGGGSTDTQYFGPGTRLTVL.

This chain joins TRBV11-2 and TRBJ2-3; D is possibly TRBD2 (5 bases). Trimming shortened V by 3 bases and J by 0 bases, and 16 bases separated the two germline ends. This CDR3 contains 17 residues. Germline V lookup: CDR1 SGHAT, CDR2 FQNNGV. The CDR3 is CASSLGSFGDSTDTQYF. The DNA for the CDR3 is TGTGCCAGCAGCTTGGGGAGTTTCGGAGATAGCACAGATACGCAGTATTTT.

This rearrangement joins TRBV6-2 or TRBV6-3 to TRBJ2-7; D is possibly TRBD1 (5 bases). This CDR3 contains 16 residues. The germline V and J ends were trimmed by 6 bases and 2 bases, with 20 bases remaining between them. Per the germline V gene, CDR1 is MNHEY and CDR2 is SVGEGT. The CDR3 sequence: CASSPGRGLGPYEQYF. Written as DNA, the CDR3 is TGTGCCAGCAGCCCCGGTAGGGGTCTGGGGCCCTACGAGCAGTACTTC.

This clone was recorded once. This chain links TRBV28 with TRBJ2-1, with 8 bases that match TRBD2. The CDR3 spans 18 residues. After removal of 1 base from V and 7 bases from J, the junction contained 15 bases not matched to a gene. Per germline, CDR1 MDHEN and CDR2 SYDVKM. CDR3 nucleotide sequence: TGTGCCAGCAGTTTATTAGGGTCTGGCGGGGGGATAGGGAATGAGCAGTTCTTC. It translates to CASSLLGSGGGIGNEQFF.

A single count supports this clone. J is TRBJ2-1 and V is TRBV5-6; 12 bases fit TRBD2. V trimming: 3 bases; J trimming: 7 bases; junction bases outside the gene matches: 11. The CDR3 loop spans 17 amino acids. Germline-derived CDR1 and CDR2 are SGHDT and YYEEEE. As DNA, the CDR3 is TGTGCCAGCAGCTATCCCCTAGCGGGAGGGCCGTGGAATGAGCAGTTCTTC. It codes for CASSYPLAGGPWNEQFF.

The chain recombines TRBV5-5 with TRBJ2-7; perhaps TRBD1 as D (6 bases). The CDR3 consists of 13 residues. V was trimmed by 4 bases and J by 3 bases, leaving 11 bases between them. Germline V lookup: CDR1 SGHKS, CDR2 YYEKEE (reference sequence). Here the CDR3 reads CASSKPQGYEQYF. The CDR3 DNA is TGTGCCAGCAGCAAACCACAGGGCTACGAGCAGTACTTC.

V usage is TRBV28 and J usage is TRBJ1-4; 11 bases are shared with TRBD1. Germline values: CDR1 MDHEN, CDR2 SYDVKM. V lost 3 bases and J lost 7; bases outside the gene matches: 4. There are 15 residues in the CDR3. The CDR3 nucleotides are TGTGCCAGCAGTTTGTCGGGGACAGGGGGTGAAAAACTGTTTTTT. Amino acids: CASSLSGTGGEKLFF.

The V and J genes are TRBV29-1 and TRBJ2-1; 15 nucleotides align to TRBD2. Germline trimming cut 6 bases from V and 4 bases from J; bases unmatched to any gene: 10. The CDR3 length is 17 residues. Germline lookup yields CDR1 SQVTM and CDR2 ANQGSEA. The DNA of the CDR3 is TGCAGCGTGGGGACTAGCGGGAGGTTTCTCACTTACAATGAGCAGTTCTTC. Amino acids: CSVGTSGRFLTYNEQFF.

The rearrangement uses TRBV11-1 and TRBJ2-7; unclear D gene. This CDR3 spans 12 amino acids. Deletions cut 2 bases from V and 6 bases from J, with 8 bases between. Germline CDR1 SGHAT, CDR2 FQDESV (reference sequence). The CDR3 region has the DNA TGTGCCAGCAGCTTAACCTCGGGCGAGCAGTACTTC. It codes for CASSLTSGEQYF. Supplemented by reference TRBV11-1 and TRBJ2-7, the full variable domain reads EAEVAQSPRYKITEKSQAVAFWCDPISGHATLYWYRQILGQGPELLVQFQDESVVDDSQLPKDRFSAERLKGVDSTLKIQPAELGDSAMYLCASSLTSGEQYFGPGTRLTVT.

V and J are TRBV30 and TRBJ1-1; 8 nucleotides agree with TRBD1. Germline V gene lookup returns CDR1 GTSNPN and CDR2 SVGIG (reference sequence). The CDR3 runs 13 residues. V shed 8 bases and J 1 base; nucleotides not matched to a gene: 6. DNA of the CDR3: TGTGCCGGAAAGGGACAGGCGAACACTGAAGCTTTCTTT. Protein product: CAGKGQANTEAFF.